The 9 T cell receptor beta chains in this list originate from one sample, sequenced in a study of cytomegalovirus exposure and HLA in healthy donors. Primers for the PCR totalled 60 Vbeta and 13 Jbeta. Profiling relied on immunoSEQ multiplex PCR, and the TCRdb table lists in-frame clones only, not all of them. Here the sample spans around 100,000 clones, roughly three quarters being singletons. Sequenced sample: PBMCs. These receptors all come from a woman between 35 and 50 years old in good health and CMV-seronegative.

V gene TRBV19 combines with J gene TRBJ2-7, with D possibly being TRBD2 (7 bases). The germline V gene has CDR1 LNHDA and CDR2 SQIVND (reference sequence). V was clipped by 3 bases and J by 2 bases, with 26 bases between them. The CDR3 covers 19 residues. CDR3 amino acids: CASSIRPPLAGAIPYEQYF. The DNA of the CDR3 is TGTGCCAGTAGTATTAGGCCACCCCTGGCGGGGGCGATCCCCTACGAGCAGTACTTC.

This clone appeared a few times. The chain combines TRBV6-5 with TRBJ1-2; D gene uncertain. Trimming took 0 bases from V and 4 from J, leaving 12 bases between them. Per germline, CDR1 MNHEY and CDR2 SVGAGI. The CDR3 runs to 15 residues. The DNA of the CDR3 is TGTGCCAGCAGTTACTCGACAAGCCCCTTCTATGGCTACACCTTC. As protein: CASSYSTSPFYGYTF.

The chain links TRBV7-6 to TRBJ1-3; weak D call: TRBD1 (6 bases). The CDR3 contains 16 residues. The V gene's germline CDR1 is SGHVS and CDR2 FNYEAQ. Trimming removed 3 bases from V and 4 bases from J, with 16 bases in between. As DNA, the CDR3 is TGTGCCAGCAGCTTCCAACAACAGGGCTCCGGAAACACCATATATTTT. It encodes CASSFQQQGSGNTIYF.

The chain is built from TRBV30 and TRBJ2-6; D is ambiguous. V lost 5 bases, J lost 0 bases, and 14 bases lay in between. The CDR3 is 16 amino acids. Germline V gene data show CDR1 as GTSNPN and CDR2 as SVGIG (reference sequence). The CDR3 region is CAWGPLTLSGANVLTF. For the CDR3, the DNA is TGTGCCTGGGGCCCATTAACCCTCTCTGGGGCCAACGTCCTGACTTTC.

J is TRBJ2-3 and V is TRBV14; possibly TRBD2 for D (5 bases). The CDR3 loop spans 14 amino acids. Trimming left V 4 bases short and J 4 bases short, with 12 bases between. In germline, CDR1 is SGHDN, CDR2 FVKESK. CDR3 nucleotide sequence: TGTGCCAGCAGCCCCGGGGTAGTCGCAGATACGCAGTATTTT. It encodes CASSPGVVADTQYF.

The sample holds one count of this clone. This chain connects TRBV19 to TRBJ1-1, with 8 bases aligning to TRBD1. This CDR3 region has 14 residues. The V segment lost 5 bases and the J segment 4 bases; nucleotides outside the gene matches: 6. From germline, CDR1 is LNHDA and CDR2 SQIVND (reference sequence). The CDR3 sequence: CASSGADRVTEAFF. CDR3 nucleotides: TGTGCCAGTAGTGGGGCGGACAGGGTCACTGAAGCTTTCTTT.

This chain links TRBV2 with TRBJ1-4; D perhaps matches TRBD1 (6 bases). Germline V gene data show CDR1 as SNHLY and CDR2 as FYNNEI. Trimming removed 6 bases at V and 4 bases at J, with 12 bases between. The CDR3 is made up of 14 amino acids. For the CDR3, the DNA is TGTGCCAGCAGGGAACAGGGTCTTAATGAAAAACTGTTTTTT. Translation: CASREQGLNEKLFF.

V gene TRBV7-9 combines with J gene TRBJ2-1; D gene unclear. Germline CDR1 SEHNR, CDR2 FQNEAQ (reference sequence). V was clipped by 4 bases and J by 0 bases, with 4 bases between them. CDR3 length equals 13 residues. The CDR3 is CASSYSSYNEQFF. The CDR3 DNA sequence: TGTGCCAGCAGCTATAGCTCCTACAATGAGCAGTTCTTC. The full variable domain, in which reference TRBV7-9 and TRBJ2-1 provide the parts outside the CDR3, is DTGVSQNPRHKITKRGQNVTFRCDPISEHNRLYWYRQTLGQGPEFLTYFQNEAQLEKSRLLSDRFSAERPKGSFSTLEIQRTEQGDSAMYLCASSYSSYNEQFFGPGTRLTVL.

The rearrangement joins TRBV6-5 to TRBJ2-7; 7 nucleotides match TRBD2. Per germline, CDR1 MNHEY and CDR2 SVGAGI. The length of the CDR3 is 13 residues. V dropped 4 bases and J dropped 6; count of bases not matched to a gene: 6. CDR3 DNA sequence: TGTGCCAGCAGTTCACGACTAGCAGGCGAGCAGTACTTC. Translated, it gives CASSSRLAGEQYF.